Listed below are T cell receptor beta chains from one sample, sequenced in a study of shared clonotypes between healthy human individuals. TCRdb's copy holds only in-frame clones and misses some; the assay was immunoSEQ multiplex PCR. The repertoire holds approximately 1,500,000 clones, about 96% seen once, with over 1% in the top ten. Sequenced: naive CD4+ T cells sorted from blood. These receptors all stem from a young man in good health. CDR3s include the opening cysteine and the closing phenylalanine or tryptophan. The D gene is left open where the match is weak. A row's size may be missing; if present it is once, few, many or a size class.

j_call d_call clone_size v_call cdr3_aa cdr3_nt
TRBJ2-3 TRBD1 NA TRBV5-6 CASRRQGDTDTQYF TGTGCCAGCAGAAGACAGGGGGACACAGATACGCAGTATTTT
TRBJ2-5 NA NA TRBV7-9 CASSLSLKTQYF TGTGCCAGCAGCTTGTCGCTAAAGACCCAGTACTTC
TRBJ1-1 TRBD1 NA TRBV27 CASRPAGQGVSTEAFF TGTGCCAGCAGACCTGCCGGACAGGGGGTTTCCACTGAAGCTTTCTTT
TRBJ2-5 NA few TRBV29-1 CSAVRGPTQGTQYF TGCAGCGCCGTCAGGGGCCCAACACAAGGGACCCAGTACTTC
TRBJ2-7 NA NA TRBV7-8 CASSLVVGGPSSYEQYF TGTGCCAGCAGCTTAGTTGTGGGGGGGCCTAGCTCCTACGAGCAGTACTTC
TRBJ2-4 TRBD1 NA TRBV27 CASRGGAVGIAKNIQYF TGTGCCAGCAGAGGGGGCGCCGTTGGTATTGCCAAAAACATTCAGTACTTC
TRBJ1-5 NA NA TRBV9 CASSPRQQGVPQHF TGTGCCAGCAGCCCCAGACAGCAAGGGGTGCCCCAGCATTTT
TRBJ1-4 NA NA TRBV19 CAARDMGEKLFF TGTGCCGCCAGGGACATGGGTGAAAAACTGTTTTTT
TRBJ1-5 TRBD1 NA TRBV25-1 CASSEFLHAGQLHF TGTGCCAGCAGTGAGTTTCTTCATGCGGGACAGTTACATTTT
TRBJ1-4 NA NA TRBV25-1 CASSAATQLDEKLFF TGTGCCAGCAGTGCCGCGACGCAATTGGATGAAAAACTGTTTTTT
TRBJ2-7 TRBD2 NA TRBV15 CATSRGLAGDLTYEQYF TGTGCCACCAGCAGGGGCCTAGCGGGAGACCTAACCTACGAGCAGTACTTC
TRBJ2-7 TRBD1 NA TRBV28 CASRWGQTYEQYF TGTGCCAGCAGATGGGGACAGACTTACGAGCAGTACTTC
TRBJ2-7 NA NA TRBV4-3 CASSPTQAVHSYEQYF TGCGCCAGCAGCCCTACTCAGGCAGTCCACTCCTACGAGCAGTACTTC
TRBJ2-5 TRBD2 NA TRBV5-5 CASSLSGTSGLDGGTQYF TGTGCCAGCAGTTTGAGCGGGACTAGCGGGCTGGATGGGGGGACCCAGTACTTC
TRBJ1-5 NA NA TRBV28 CASSSVGSNQPQHF TGTGCCAGCAGTTCAGTAGGCAGCAATCAGCCCCAGCATTTT
TRBJ2-1 TRBD2 NA TRBV7-9 CASSSTQSGSYNEQFF TGTGCCAGCAGCTCAACTCAAAGCGGGAGCTACAATGAGCAGTTCTTC
TRBJ2-7 TRBD2 NA TRBV5-5 CASSRLAGALEQYF TGTGCCAGCAGCCGACTAGCGGGAGCCCTCGAGCAGTACTTC
TRBJ2-3 NA NA TRBV5-4 CASSLRGGSPTDTQYF TGTGCCAGCAGCTTGCGAGGGGGATCCCCCACAGATACGCAGTATTTT
TRBJ1-2 NA NA TRBV7-9 CASSPGRAESYGYTF TGTGCCAGCAGCCCCGGGCGGGCGGAGAGCTATGGCTACACCTTC